The clone carrying this T cell receptor beta chain was observed once. The antigen is not known. The CDR3 is 13 amino acids. The V end lost 5 bases, the J end lost 6 bases, and 13 bases lay between the germline ends. The germline V gene has CDR1 SGHTA and CDR2 FQGTGA. This record belongs to a study of graft-versus-host responses after intestinal transplantation. The wider study: Recipients got multivisceral, liver-intestinal, or isolated intestinal transplants. General study points: Recipient marrow held GvH clones, some first seen in ileum or blood.

Here immunoSEQ multiplex PCR was the method, and the copy in TCRdb shows in-frame clones only, minus some. The data hold 35,000 to 55,000 clones, with roughly 93% observed a single time. The sequence was obtained from a human patient who received an intestinal transplant, so some T cells may come from the graft donor. The V call is TRBV7-3, the J call TRBJ2-5; D assignment may be TRBD1 or TRBD2 (6 bases each). Sample: PBMCs, taken around 790 days after a first intestinal transplant, on the day of a second. The CDR3 DNA reads as TGTGCCAGCAGCGCTCAGGGGAGGCAGACCCAGTACTTC. Protein product: CASSAQGRQTQYF. Full variable domain (outside the CDR3, taken from reference TRBV7-3 and TRBJ2-5): GAGVSQTPSNKVTEKGKYVELRCDPISGHTALYWYRQSLGQGPEFLIYFQGTGAADDSGLPNDRFFAVRPEGSVSTLKIQRTERGDSAVYLCASSAQGRQTQYFGPGTRLLVL.